The rows below give T cell receptor beta chains drawn from one sample of a study of T cell repertoires in cytomegalovirus infection. TCRdb processed the reads anew with MiXCR; each CDR3 protein has one entry. The table shows some 700,000 distinct CDR3 sequences, with about 40% occurring only once. The sample comprised PBMCs. These TCRs come from a human donor in good health (CMV status not recorded). Some clones in this sample may be carry-over from other donors' samples. Each CDR3 is given with its conserved first and last residue. A D gene is named only where the DNA matches it firmly. Where a row states a size, it is once, few, many or the class of an expanded clone; other rows omit it.

v_gene	j_gene	abundance	d_gene	CDR3aa	CDR3nt
TRBV29-1	TRBJ2-3	once	NA	CSVGRELVAADTQYF	TGCAGCGTTGGGAGGGAATTAGTCGCCGCCGATACGCAGTATTTT
TRBV19	TRBJ1-3	few	TRBD1	CASSNRDRLLSGNTIYF	TGTGCCAGTAGTAACCGGGACAGGCTTCTCTCTGGAAACACCATATATTTT
TRBV20-1	TRBJ2-7	NA	TRBD2	CSAERLAGSYEQYF	TGCAGTGCTGAAAGACTAGCGGGGTCCTACGAGCAGTACTTC
TRBV28	TRBJ1-1	few	NA	CASRESGLGTEAFF	TGTGCCAGCAGGGAATCAGGGCTTGGGACTGAAGCTTTCTTT
TRBV7-2	TRBJ1-4	many	NA	CASSPFRGGIEKLFF	TGTGCCAGCAGCCCCTTTCGCGGAGGGATTGAAAAACTGTTTTTT
TRBV20-1	TRBJ1-1	few	NA	CSASSGPSNTEAFF	TGCAGTGCTAGTAGCGGACCCTCGAACACTGAAGCTTTCTTT
TRBV20-1	TRBJ2-3	many	NA	CSAPKGGDTQYF	TGCAGTGCCCCGAAGGGCGGAGATACGCAGTATTTT
TRBV20-1	TRBJ2-5	NA	TRBD1	CSASTDRGLWGTQYF	TGCAGTGCGAGCACGGACAGGGGGCTTTGGGGGACCCAGTACTTC
TRBV7-8	TRBJ2-1	few	TRBD2	CASSLGFVLAGSNEQFF	TGTGCCAGCAGCTTAGGTTTTGTCCTAGCGGGAAGCAATGAGCAGTTCTTC
TRBV10-3	TRBJ2-3	NA	TRBD1	CAIRTGDTQYF	TGTGCCATCAGGACAGGGGATACGCAGTATTTT
TRBV7-9	TRBJ2-7	NA	NA	CASRRQGTYEQYF	TGTGCCAGCCGAAGGCAGGGAACCTACGAGCAGTACTTC
TRBV28	TRBJ1-5	few	NA	CASSFESRGSGNQPQHF	TGTGCCAGCAGTTTTGAGTCAAGGGGTTCGGGCAATCAGCCCCAGCATTTT
TRBV19	TRBJ2-7	few	NA	CASSITGTTVDEQYF	TGTGCCAGTAGTATCACCGGGACAACGGTGGACGAGCAGTACTTC
TRBV4-1	TRBJ2-3	NA	NA	CASSQAPLPSREADTQYF	TGCGCCAGCAGCCAAGCCCCTCTCCCGAGTAGGGAAGCAGATACGCAGTATTTT
TRBV7-4	TRBJ2-7	NA	TRBD2	CASSFSSGTSSSYEQYF	TGTGCCAGCAGCTTTTCCAGCGGGACCTCCTCCTCCTACGAGCAGTACTTC
TRBV10-3	TRBJ1-1	NA	NA	CAISAGLTNTEAFF	TGTGCCATCAGTGCCGGACTGACGAACACTGAAGCTTTCTTT
TRBV7-7	TRBJ1-3	NA	NA	CASSPDLDSGNTIYF	TGTGCTAGCAGCCCTGATCTCGACTCTGGAAACACCATATATTTT
TRBV10-3	TRBJ1-4	few	NA	CAISDGDLNEKLFF	TGTGCCATCAGTGACGGAGACCTAAATGAAAAACTGTTTTTT
TRBV20-1	TRBJ2-3	NA	NA	CSASPEAQGTDTQYF	TGCAGTGCTAGTCCAGAAGCCCAGGGCACAGATACGCAGTATTTT
TRBV7-6	TRBJ1-1	NA	TRBD1	CARSLGQGEAFF	TGTGCCCGCAGCTTAGGACAGGGAGAAGCGTTCTTT
TRBV6-2/TRBV6-3	TRBJ2-1	few	TRBD2	CASSYLGLTSGVYNEQFF	TGTGCCAGCAGTTACCTCGGGCTTACTAGCGGGGTATACAATGAGCAGTTCTTC
TRBV5-4	TRBJ2-7	NA	NA	CASSMGPGGEQYF	TGTGCCAGCAGCATGGGACCGGGTGGGGAGCAGTACTTC
TRBV6-1	TRBJ1-2	NA	NA	CASSDVQGRGPNYGYTF	TGTGCCAGCAGTGACGTACAGGGACGGGGGCCTAACTATGGCTACACCTTC
TRBV2	TRBJ1-5	few	NA	CASRAWSNQPQHF	TGTGCCAGCAGGGCGTGGAGTAATCAGCCCCAGCATTTT
TRBV15	TRBJ2-1	NA	TRBD1	CATSMGQGINEQFF	TGTGCCACCAGCATGGGACAGGGGATCAATGAGCAGTTCTTC
TRBV11-1	TRBJ2-1	few	TRBD2	CASSLEQRGLHNEQFF	TGTGCCAGCAGCTTAGAACAGCGGGGGCTCCACAATGAGCAGTTCTTC
TRBV28	TRBJ1-5	once	NA	CASSFIGRVEQPQHF	TGTGCCAGCAGTTTTATCGGTAGGGTAGAACAGCCCCAGCATTTT
TRBV28	TRBJ1-2	many	TRBD1	CASSTGQGFGYTF	TGTGCCAGCAGTACAGGACAGGGCTTTGGCTACACCTTC
TRBV6-5	TRBJ2-1	few	NA	CASSYSGGYNEQFF	TGTGCCAGCAGTTACTCAGGCGGGTACAATGAGCAGTTCTTC
TRBV7-9	TRBJ2-7	few	TRBD2	CASSQPLSGYTYEQYF	TGTGCCAGCAGCCAGCCCCTTAGCGGGTACACCTACGAGCAGTACTTC
TRBV6-6	TRBJ2-7	NA	NA	CASGLWASLGSEQYF	TGTGCCAGCGGTTTATGGGCTAGCCTCGGCAGCGAGCAGTACTTC
TRBV7-2	TRBJ2-1	NA	TRBD2	CASSLGTSVINEQFF	TGTGCCAGCAGCTTAGGGACTAGCGTCATCAATGAGCAGTTCTTC
TRBV7-9	TRBJ2-5	NA	NA	CASSVTQGGQTQYF	TGTGCCAGCAGCGTGACCCAGGGGGGACAGACCCAGTACTTC
TRBV6-6	TRBJ2-7	few	NA	CASSYTEEQYF	TGTGCCAGCAGTTACACGGAGGAGCAGTACTTC
TRBV7-2	TRBJ1-4	NA	NA	CASSLRGGGANEKLFF	TGTGCCAGCAGCTTAAGGGGGGGGGGTGCTAATGAAAAACTGTTTTTT
TRBV10-3	TRBJ2-7	NA	NA	CAITQDGYEQYF	TGTGCCATCACCCAGGACGGCTACGAGCAGTACTTC
TRBV6-2/TRBV6-3	TRBJ1-1	many	NA	CASRQQGNTEAFF	TGTGCCAGCAGGCAACAAGGAAACACTGAAGCTTTCTTT
TRBV28	TRBJ2-7	few	TRBD1	CASSRTGDRHEQYF	TGTGCCAGCAGTCGAACCGGGGACAGACACGAGCAGTACTTC
TRBV4-1	TRBJ1-1	NA	NA	CASSRGLVGMNTEAFF	TGCGCCAGCAGCCGTGGGCTCGTAGGGATGAACACTGAAGCTTTCTTT
TRBV6-1	TRBJ1-1	NA	NA	CASSEPRALNTEAFF	TGTGCCAGCAGTGAACCACGGGCACTGAACACTGAAGCTTTCTTT
TRBV20-1	TRBJ2-3	NA	NA	CSARRASITDTQYF	TGCAGTGCTAGGCGAGCTAGCATCACAGATACGCAGTATTTT
TRBV13	TRBJ2-7	NA	NA	CASRKGPGLLPQSYEQYF	TGTGCCAGCAGAAAAGGCCCGGGACTTTTGCCCCAATCCTACGAGCAGTACTTC
TRBV20-1	TRBJ2-5	once	NA	CSARKAGAGETQYF	TGCAGTGCTAGAAAGGCAGGGGCCGGAGAGACCCAGTACTTC
TRBV5-6	TRBJ1-2	NA	NA	CASTTGPYGYTF	TGTGCCAGCACCACCGGGCCCTATGGCTACACCTTC
TRBV4-2	TRBJ1-5	NA	NA	CASSQDSAGDQPQHF	TGTGCCAGCAGCCAAGATAGCGCAGGGGATCAGCCCCAGCATTTT
TRBV10-3	TRBJ1-1	NA	TRBD1	CATHRAKGQTEAFF	TGTGCCACACACCGCGCGAAGGGACAGACTGAAGCTTTCTTT
TRBV6-1	TRBJ2-5	few	NA	CASSEWGGLRAQETQYF	TGTGCCAGCAGTGAATGGGGCGGGCTCCGGGCCCAAGAGACCCAGTACTTC
TRBV28	TRBJ1-5	few	NA	CASSPAGSQPQHF	TGTGCCAGCAGTCCCGCGGGTTCACAGCCCCAGCATTTT
TRBV6-2/TRBV6-3	TRBJ1-5	NA	NA	CARSTGGRNQPQHF	TGTGCCCGCAGTACTGGGGGTAGGAATCAGCCCCAGCATTTT
TRBV6-1	TRBJ2-3	few	TRBD2	CASSERPSGGWDTQYF	TGTGCCAGCAGTGAAAGGCCTAGCGGGGGTTGGGATACGCAGTATTTT
TRBV7-9	TRBJ1-1	few	NA	CASSLVSREAFF	TGTGCCAGCAGCTTAGTGTCCCGGGAAGCTTTCTTT
TRBV11-1	TRBJ2-7	many	TRBD1	CASSLGQASYEQYF	TGTGCCAGCAGCCTGGGACAGGCTTCCTACGAGCAGTACTTC
TRBV12-3/TRBV12-4	TRBJ1-5	NA	NA	CASSLFDGGSNQPQHF	TGTGCCAGCAGTTTATTCGACGGGGGAAGCAATCAGCCCCAGCATTTT
TRBV7-6	TRBJ2-7	few	NA	CATRGNTYEQYF	TGTGCCACTAGAGGCAATACCTACGAGCAGTACTTC
TRBV7-8	TRBJ1-6	NA	TRBD1	CASSLLVDRSPLHF	TGTGCCAGCAGCTTATTGGTGGACAGGTCACCCCTCCACTTT
TRBV6-1	TRBJ2-2	NA	TRBD2	CANRKAGGTGELFF	TGTGCCAACCGAAAAGCGGGAGGCACCGGGGAGCTGTTTTTT
TRBV7-2	TRBJ2-1	many	TRBD1	CASSPGTVKVF	TGTGCCAGCAGCCCCGGGACAGTAAAGGTCTTC
TRBV29-1	TRBJ1-1	NA	NA	CSVGGGYTEAFF	TGCAGCGTTGGAGGAGGGTACACTGAAGCTTTCTTT
TRBV28	TRBJ2-3	NA	NA	CASSSTGWPDTQYF	TGTGCCAGCAGTTCCACAGGGTGGCCAGATACGCAGTATTTT
TRBV19	TRBJ1-5	few	TRBD1	CASSRDRDNQPQHF	TGTGCCAGTAGTCGGGACAGGGACAATCAGCCCCAGCATTTT